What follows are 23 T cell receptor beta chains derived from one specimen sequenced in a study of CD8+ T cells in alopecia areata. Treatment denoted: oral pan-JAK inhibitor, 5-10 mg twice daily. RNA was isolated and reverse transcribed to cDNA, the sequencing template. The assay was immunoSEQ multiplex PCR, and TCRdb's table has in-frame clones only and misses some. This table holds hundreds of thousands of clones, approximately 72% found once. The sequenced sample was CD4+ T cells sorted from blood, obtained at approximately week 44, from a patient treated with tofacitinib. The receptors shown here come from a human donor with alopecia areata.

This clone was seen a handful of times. Written as DNA, the CDR3 is TGTGCCAGCAGCTTATCGGGTGGACGGGGATTCTCCTATAATTCACCCCTCCACTTT. This encodes CASSLSGGRGFSYNSPLHF. The chain uses TRBV7-2 and TRBJ1-6; D remains unclear. This CDR3 is 19 amino acids long. V lost 2 bases, J lost 0 bases, and 17 bases lay in between. The germline V gene encodes CDR1 SGHTA and CDR2 FQGNSA.

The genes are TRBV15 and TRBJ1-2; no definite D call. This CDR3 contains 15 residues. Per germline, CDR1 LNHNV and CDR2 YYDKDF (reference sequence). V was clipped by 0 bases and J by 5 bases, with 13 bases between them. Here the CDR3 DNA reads TGTGCCACCAGCAGAGAGTACGGAACAGCTTATGGCTACACCTTC. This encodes CATSREYGTAYGYTF.

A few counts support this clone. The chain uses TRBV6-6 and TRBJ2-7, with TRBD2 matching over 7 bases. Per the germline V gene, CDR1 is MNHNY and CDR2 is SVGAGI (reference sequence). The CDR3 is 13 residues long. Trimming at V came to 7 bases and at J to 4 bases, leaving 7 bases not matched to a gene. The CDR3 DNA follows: TGTGCCAGCACCAAGTACGGGGGGTACGAGCAGTACTTC. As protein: CASTKYGGYEQYF.

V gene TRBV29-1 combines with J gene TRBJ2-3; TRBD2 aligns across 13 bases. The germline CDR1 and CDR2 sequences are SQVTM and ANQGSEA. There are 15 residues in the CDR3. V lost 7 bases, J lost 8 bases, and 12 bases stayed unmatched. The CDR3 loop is CSAPGTSGGAGTQYF. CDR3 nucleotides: TGCAGCGCCCCGGGCACTAGCGGGGGGGCCGGTACGCAGTATTTT.

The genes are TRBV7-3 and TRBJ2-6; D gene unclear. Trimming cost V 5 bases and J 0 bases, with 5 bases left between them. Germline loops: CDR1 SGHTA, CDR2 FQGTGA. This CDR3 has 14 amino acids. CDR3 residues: CASSASSGANVLTF. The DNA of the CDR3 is TGTGCCAGCAGCGCGAGCTCTGGGGCCAACGTCCTGACTTTC.

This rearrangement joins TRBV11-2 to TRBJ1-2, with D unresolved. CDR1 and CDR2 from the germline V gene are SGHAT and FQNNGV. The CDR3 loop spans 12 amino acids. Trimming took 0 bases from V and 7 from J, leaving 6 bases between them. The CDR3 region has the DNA TGTGCCAGCAGCTTAGATCCGGGTGGCTACACCTTC. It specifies CASSLDPGGYTF. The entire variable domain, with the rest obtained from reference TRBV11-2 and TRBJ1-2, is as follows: EAGVAQSPRYKIIEKRQSVAFWCNPISGHATLYWYQQILGQGPKLLIQFQNNGVVDDSQLPKDRFSAERLKGVDSTLKIQPAKLEDSAVYLCASSLDPGGYTFGSGTRLTVV.

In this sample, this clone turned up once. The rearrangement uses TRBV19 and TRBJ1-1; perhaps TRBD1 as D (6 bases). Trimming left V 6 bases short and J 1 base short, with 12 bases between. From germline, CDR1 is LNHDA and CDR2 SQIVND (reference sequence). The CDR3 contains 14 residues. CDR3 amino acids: CASRDIRGNTEAFF. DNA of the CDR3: TGTGCCAGTAGGGACATCAGGGGGAACACTGAAGCTTTCTTT.

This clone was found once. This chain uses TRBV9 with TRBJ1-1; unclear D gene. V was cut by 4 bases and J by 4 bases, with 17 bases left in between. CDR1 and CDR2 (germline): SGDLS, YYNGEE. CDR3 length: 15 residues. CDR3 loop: CASSRGMGVGTEAFF. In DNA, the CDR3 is TGTGCCAGCAGCAGAGGGATGGGAGTAGGCACTGAAGCTTTCTTT.

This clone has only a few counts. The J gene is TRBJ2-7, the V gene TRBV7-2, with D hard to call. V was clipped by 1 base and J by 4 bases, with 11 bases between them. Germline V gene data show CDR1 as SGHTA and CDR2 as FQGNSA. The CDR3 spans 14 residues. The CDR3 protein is CASSLGGKPYEQYF. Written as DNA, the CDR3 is TGTGCCAGCAGCTTAGGGGGAAAGCCTTACGAGCAGTACTTC. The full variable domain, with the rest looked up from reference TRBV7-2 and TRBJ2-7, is GAGVSQSPSNKVTEKGKDVELRCDPISGHTALYWYRQSLGQGLEFLIYFQGNSAPDKSGLPSDRFSAERTGGSVSTLTIQRTQQEDSAVYLCASSLGGKPYEQYFGPGTRLTVT.

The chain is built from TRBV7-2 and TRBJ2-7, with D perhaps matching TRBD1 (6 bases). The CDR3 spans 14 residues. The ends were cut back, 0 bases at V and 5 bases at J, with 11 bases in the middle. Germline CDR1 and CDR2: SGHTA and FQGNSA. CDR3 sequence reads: CASSLADSPHEQYF. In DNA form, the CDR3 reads TGTGCCAGCAGCTTAGCGGACAGTCCGCACGAGCAGTACTTC.

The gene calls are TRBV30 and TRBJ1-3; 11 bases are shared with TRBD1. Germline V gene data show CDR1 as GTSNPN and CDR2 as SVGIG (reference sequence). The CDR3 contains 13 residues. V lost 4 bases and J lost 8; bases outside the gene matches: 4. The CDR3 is CAWTGTGGHTIYF. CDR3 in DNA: TGTGCCTGGACCGGGACAGGGGGTCACACCATATATTTT.

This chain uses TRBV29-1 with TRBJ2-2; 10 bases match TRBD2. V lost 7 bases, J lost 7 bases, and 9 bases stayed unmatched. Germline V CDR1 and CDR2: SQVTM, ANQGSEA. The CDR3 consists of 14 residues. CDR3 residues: CSACTSGDVGELFF. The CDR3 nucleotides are TGCAGCGCCTGTACTAGCGGGGACGTCGGGGAGCTGTTTTTT.

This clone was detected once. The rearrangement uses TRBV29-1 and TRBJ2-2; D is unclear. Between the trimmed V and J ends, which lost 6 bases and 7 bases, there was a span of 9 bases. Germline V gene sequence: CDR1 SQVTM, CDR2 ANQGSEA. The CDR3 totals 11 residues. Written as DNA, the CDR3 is TGCAGCGTCCTTTCAAGCGGGGAGCTGTTTTTT. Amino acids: CSVLSSGELFF.

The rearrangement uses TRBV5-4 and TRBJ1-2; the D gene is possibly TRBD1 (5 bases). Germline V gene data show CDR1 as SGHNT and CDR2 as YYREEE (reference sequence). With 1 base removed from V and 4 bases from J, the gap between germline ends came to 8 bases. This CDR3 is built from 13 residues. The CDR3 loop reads CASSLQGSYGYTF. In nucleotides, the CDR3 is TGTGCCAGCAGCTTGCAGGGTTCCTATGGCTACACCTTC.

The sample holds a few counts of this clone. CDR3 loop: CASSLGVTEAFF. The CDR3 coding sequence is TGTGCCAGCAGTTTGGGGGTTACTGAAGCTTTCTTT. The chain joins TRBV28 to TRBJ1-1; a weak D match, TRBD1 (5 bases). This CDR3 has 12 residues. Trimming took off 3 bases at V and 5 bases at J, with 7 bases between the two ends. Germline CDR1 is MDHEN and CDR2 is SYDVKM.

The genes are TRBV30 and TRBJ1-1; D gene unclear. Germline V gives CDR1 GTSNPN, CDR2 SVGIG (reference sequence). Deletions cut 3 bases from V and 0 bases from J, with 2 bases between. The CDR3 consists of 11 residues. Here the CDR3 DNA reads TGTGCCTGGAGCCTGAACACTGAAGCTTTCTTT. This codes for CAWSLNTEAFF.

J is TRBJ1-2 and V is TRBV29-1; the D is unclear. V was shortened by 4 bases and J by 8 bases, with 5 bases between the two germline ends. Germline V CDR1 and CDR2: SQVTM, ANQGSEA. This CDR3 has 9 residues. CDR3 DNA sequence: TGCAGCGTTGCCCAAGGCTACACCTTC. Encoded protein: CSVAQGYTF.

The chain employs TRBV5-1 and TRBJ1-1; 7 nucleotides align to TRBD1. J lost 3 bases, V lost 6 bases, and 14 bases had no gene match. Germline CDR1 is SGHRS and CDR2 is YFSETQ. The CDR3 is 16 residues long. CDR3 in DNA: TGCGCCAGCAAGAGGATGAGGGGGCTCGAGGACACTGAAGCTTTCTTT. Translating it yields CASKRMRGLEDTEAFF.

Here the CDR3 reads CASRKGETQYF. The DNA of the CDR3 is TGTGCCAGCAGGAAGGGGGAGACCCAGTACTTC. This chain connects TRBV6-1 to TRBJ2-5; maybe TRBD1 (5 bases). The germline V and J ends were trimmed by 6 bases and 5 bases, with 7 bases remaining between them. Germline V gives CDR1 MNHNS, CDR2 SASEGT. The CDR3 sequence is 11 residues long.

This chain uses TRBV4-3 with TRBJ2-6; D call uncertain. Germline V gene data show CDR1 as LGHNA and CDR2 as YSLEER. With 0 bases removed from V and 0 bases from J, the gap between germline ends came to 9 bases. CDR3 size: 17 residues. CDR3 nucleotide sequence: TGCGCCAGCAGCCAAGAGGGAAGGACCTCTGGGGCCAACGTCCTGACTTTC. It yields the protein CASSQEGRTSGANVLTF.

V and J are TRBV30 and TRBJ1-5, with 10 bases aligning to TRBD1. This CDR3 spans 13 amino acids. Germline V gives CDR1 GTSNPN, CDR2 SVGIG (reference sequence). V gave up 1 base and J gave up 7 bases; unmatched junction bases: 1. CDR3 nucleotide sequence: TGTGCCTGGAGTGGACAGGGGGCCCAGCCCCAGCATTTT. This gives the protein CAWSGQGAQPQHF.

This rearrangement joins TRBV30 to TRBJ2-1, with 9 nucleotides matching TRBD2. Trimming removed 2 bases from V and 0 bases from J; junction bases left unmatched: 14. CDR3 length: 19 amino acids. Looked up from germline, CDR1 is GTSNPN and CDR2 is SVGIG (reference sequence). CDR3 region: CAWSYQAGGILSSYNEQFF. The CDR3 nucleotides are TGTGCCTGGAGTTACCAAGCGGGGGGAATTTTAAGCTCCTACAATGAGCAGTTCTTC.

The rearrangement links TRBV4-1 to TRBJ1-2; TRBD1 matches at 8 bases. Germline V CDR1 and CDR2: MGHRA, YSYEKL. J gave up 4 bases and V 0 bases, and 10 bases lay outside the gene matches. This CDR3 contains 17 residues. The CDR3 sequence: CASSQDPGTGDIYGYTF. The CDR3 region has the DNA TGCGCCAGCAGCCAAGACCCCGGGACAGGAGATATCTATGGCTACACCTTC.